The sequence of this TCR beta chain was determined in a study of spatial heterogeneity in lung cancer. Background on the study: In the raw reads, each unique TCR and UMI combination was present more than ten times on average. Study conclusions and caveats: Counts for ubiquitous and regional expanded TCRs went along with ubiquitous and regional nonsynonymous mutations, respectively. The number of expanded tumor alpha and beta chains correlated with mutation number.

V lost 6 bases to trimming and J lost 4 bases; unmatched junction nucleotides: 3. The CDR3 length is 13 residues. Germline V CDR1 and CDR2: MNHNS, SASEGT. Remarks on this clonotype: Its antigen is unidentified.

TCRdb independently ran MiXCR on the 5' RACE reads; one entry per CDR3 protein. The sample has around 20,000 distinct CDR3 sequences, approximately 5% seen once. This sample's time point: sample taken at primary tumor resection. Untreated early-stage non-small cell lung cancer patients, 70 to 85 in total, were the donors. This chain connects TRBV6-1 to TRBJ1-5; 7 bases match TRBD1. Sequences were derived from lung tumor tissue, sampled at surgery. The clonotype was recovered from a female donor with early-stage non-small cell lung cancer. The DNA for the CDR3 is TGTGCCAGCAGGAAACAGGGGAATCAGCCCCAGCATTTT. Its protein is CASRKQGNQPQHF.